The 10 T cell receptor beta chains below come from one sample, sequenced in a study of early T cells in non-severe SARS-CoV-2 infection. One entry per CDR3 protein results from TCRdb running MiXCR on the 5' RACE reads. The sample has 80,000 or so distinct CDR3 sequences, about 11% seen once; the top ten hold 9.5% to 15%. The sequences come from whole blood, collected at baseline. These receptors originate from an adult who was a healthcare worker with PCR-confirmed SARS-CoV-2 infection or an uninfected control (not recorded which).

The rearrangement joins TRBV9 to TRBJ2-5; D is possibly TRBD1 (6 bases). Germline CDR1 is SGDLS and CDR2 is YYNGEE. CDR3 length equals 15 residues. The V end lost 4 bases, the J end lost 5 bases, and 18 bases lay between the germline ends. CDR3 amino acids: CASSPGQSLGETQYF. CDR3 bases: TGTGCCAGCAGCCCGGGACAATCCCTAGGGGAGACCCAGTACTTC.

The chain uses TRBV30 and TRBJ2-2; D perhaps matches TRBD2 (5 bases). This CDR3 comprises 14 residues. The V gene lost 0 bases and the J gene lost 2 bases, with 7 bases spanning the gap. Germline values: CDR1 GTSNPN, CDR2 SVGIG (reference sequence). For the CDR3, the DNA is TGTGCCTGGAGTGTTTCGGGAAACACCGGGGAGCTGTTTTTT. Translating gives CAWSVSGNTGELFF.

In DNA, the CDR3 is TGTGCCAGCAGCATTCCGGGGGGAGACAATGAGCAGTTCTTC. It translates to CASSIPGGDNEQFF. This rearrangement joins TRBV7-2 to TRBJ2-1; TRBD2 matches 7 bases. Germline trimming cut 5 bases from V and 5 bases from J; bases unmatched to any gene: 6. Per germline, CDR1 SGHTA and CDR2 FQGNSA. The CDR3 loop spans 14 amino acids.

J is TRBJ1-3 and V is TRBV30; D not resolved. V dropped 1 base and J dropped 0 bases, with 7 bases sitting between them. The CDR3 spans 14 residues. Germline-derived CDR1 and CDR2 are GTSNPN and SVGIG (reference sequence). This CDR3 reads CAWSEFISGNTIYF. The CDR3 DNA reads TGTGCCTGGAGTGAATTTATCTCTGGAAACACCATATATTTT. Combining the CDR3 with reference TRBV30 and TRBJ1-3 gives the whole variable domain SQTIHQWPATLVQPVGSPLSLECTVEGTSNPNLYWYRQAAGRGLQLLFYSVGIGQISSEVPQNLSASRPQDRQFILSSKKLLLSDSGFYLCAWSEFISGNTIYFGEGSWLTVV.

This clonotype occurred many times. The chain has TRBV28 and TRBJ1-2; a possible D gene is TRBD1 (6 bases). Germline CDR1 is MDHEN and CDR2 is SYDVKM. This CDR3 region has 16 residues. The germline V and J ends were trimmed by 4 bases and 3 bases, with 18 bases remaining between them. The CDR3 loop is CASSSGQNQAYYGYTF. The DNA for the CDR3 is TGTGCCAGCAGTTCCGGACAGAACCAAGCCTACTATGGCTACACCTTC.

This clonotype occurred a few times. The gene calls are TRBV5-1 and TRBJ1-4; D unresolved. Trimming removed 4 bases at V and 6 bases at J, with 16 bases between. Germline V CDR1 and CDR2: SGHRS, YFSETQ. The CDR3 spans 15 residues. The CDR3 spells CASSEDRGRYEKLFF. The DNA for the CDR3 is TGCGCCAGCAGCGAGGACCGAGGACGGTATGAAAAACTGTTTTTT.

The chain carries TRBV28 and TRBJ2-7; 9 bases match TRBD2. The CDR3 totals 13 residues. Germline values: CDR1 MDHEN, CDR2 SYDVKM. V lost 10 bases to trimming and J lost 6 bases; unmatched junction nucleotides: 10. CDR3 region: CAITAGGTLEQYF. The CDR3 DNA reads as TGTGCCATCACAGCGGGGGGAACTCTCGAGCAGTACTTC.

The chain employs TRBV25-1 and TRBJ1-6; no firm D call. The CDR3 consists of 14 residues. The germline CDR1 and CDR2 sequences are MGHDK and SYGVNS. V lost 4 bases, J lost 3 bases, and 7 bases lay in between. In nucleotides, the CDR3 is TGTGCCAGCAGTGTGGGGTACTATAATTCACCCCTCCACTTT. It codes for CASSVGYYNSPLHF.

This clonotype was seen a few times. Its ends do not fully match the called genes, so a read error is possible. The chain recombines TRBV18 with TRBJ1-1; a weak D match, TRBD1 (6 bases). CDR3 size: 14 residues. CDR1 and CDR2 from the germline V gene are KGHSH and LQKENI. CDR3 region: CVSSPTRGYGEAFF. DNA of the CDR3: TGTGTCAGCTCTCCCACCAGGGGTTACGGGGAAGCTTTCTTT. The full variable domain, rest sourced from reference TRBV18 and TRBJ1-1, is NAGVMQNPRHLVRRRGQEARLRCSPMKGHSHVYWYRQLPEEGLKFMVYLQKENIIDESGMPKERFSAEFPKEGPSILRIQQVVRGDSAAYFCVSSPTRGYGEAFFGQGTRLTVV.

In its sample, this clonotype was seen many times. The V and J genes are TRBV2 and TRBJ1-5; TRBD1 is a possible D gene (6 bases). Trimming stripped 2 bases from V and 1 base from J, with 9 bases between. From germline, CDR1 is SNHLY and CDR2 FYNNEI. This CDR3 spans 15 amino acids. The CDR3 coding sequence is TGTGCCAGCAGTGAAAGGGGGATCAGCAATCAGCCCCAGCATTTT. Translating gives CASSERGISNQPQHF.